These 9 T cell receptor beta chains originate from one sample sequenced in a study of cytomegalovirus exposure and HLA in healthy donors (dated by TCRdb to 2016 to 2017). Library generation was performed with the immunoSEQ multiplex PCR assay. TCRdb provides this immuneACCESS table in a form limited to in-frame rearrangements. Some clones are lacking; in checked studies, under half of them reflect an unresolved V gene, and why the rest are absent is not known. This sample holds about 110,000 clones; 88% were observed only once. Almost 1.5% of the sample is held by the ten biggest clonotypes. The specimen sequenced was PBMCs. Receptors originate from a woman aged 25 to 39 in good health and CMV-seropositive.

This chain uses TRBV4-3 with TRBJ1-5, with D possibly being TRBD1 (6 bases). The CDR3 covers 19 residues. CDR1 is LGHNA and CDR2 is YSLEER in the germline V gene. Trimming pared 0 bases from V and 6 bases from J, leaving 24 bases between. CDR3 amino acids: CASSQEGWPPVGACQPQHF. The CDR3 DNA reads TGCGCCAGCAGCCAAGAAGGGTGGCCCCCGGTGGGGGCATGTCAGCCCCAGCATTTT.

The V call is TRBV6-5, the J call TRBJ2-3; 9 nucleotides agree with TRBD2. The CDR3 covers 16 residues. The germline V gene encodes CDR1 MNHEY and CDR2 SVGAGI. The V and J ends lost 4 bases and 7 bases, in that order; junction bases with no gene match: 12. The CDR3 region is CASSSAGSGRRNTQYF. In nucleotides, the CDR3 is TGTGCCAGCAGTTCCGCAGGTAGCGGGAGACGTAATACGCAGTATTTT.

The rearrangement links TRBV30 to TRBJ1-5; possible D gene TRBD1, 6 bases. The length of the CDR3 is 15 residues. Trimming pared 0 bases from V and 2 bases from J, leaving 11 bases between. CDR1 and CDR2 (germline): GTSNPN, SVGIG (reference sequence). CDR3 region: CAWSVSNRGNQPQHF. CDR3 sequence (DNA): TGTGCCTGGAGTGTTTCGAACAGGGGCAATCAGCCCCAGCATTTT.

The chain has TRBV6-1 and TRBJ2-7; 7 nucleotides align to TRBD2. J gave up 3 bases and V 4 bases, and 6 bases lay outside the gene matches. The CDR3 loop spans 14 amino acids. Germline V gene data show CDR1 as MNHNS and CDR2 as SASEGT. This CDR3 reads CASSVLASVYEQYF. DNA for the CDR3: TGTGCCAGCAGTGTACTAGCGTCCGTCTACGAGCAGTACTTC.

The sample holds one count of this clone. This chain uses TRBV6-1 with TRBJ1-5; D remains ambiguous. This CDR3 has 14 amino acids. V was clipped by 6 bases and J by 2 bases, with 11 bases between them. From germline, CDR1 is MNHNS and CDR2 SASEGT. CDR3 sequence reads: CASRRELGNQPQHF. The CDR3 DNA reads as TGTGCCAGCAGGCGCGAGTTGGGCAATCAGCCCCAGCATTTT.

V and J are TRBV6-1 and TRBJ2-1; 7 positions agree with TRBD2. CDR3 length equals 15 residues. The germline V gene encodes CDR1 MNHNS and CDR2 SASEGT. V trimming: 8 bases; J trimming: 5 bases; junction bases outside the gene matches: 12. CDR3 in DNA: TGTGCCAGCTGCCCCAGCGGGGTTCGTCACAATGAGCAGTTCTTC. Translating it yields CASCPSGVRHNEQFF.

This clone showed up many times. V usage is TRBV10-2 and J usage is TRBJ2-5; D uncertain. The CDR3 has 14 amino acids. Trimming left V 3 bases short and J 1 base short, with 9 bases between. The germline V gene has CDR1 WSHSY and CDR2 SAAADI. The CDR3 loop is CASSDGPRQETQYF. CDR3 coding DNA: TGCGCCAGCAGTGATGGCCCCCGCCAAGAGACCCAGTACTTC.

V and J are TRBV15 and TRBJ1-5; no definite D call. The CDR3 covers 15 residues. The V gene lost 0 bases and the J gene lost 3 bases, with 9 bases spanning the gap. Looked up from germline, CDR1 is LNHNV and CDR2 is YYDKDF (reference sequence). The CDR3 spells CATSRDPGFNQPQHF. The DNA for the CDR3 is TGTGCCACCAGCAGAGATCCCGGGTTCAATCAGCCCCAGCATTTT.

The V call is TRBV4-3, the J call TRBJ1-5, with 11 nucleotides matching TRBD1. CDR3 size: 15 residues. The V segment lost 3 bases and the J segment 9 bases; nucleotides outside the gene matches: 7. In germline, CDR1 is LGHNA, CDR2 YSLEER. This CDR3 is CASSHDGQGARPQHF. The CDR3 DNA is TGCGCCAGCAGCCACGATGGACAGGGGGCACGGCCCCAGCATTTT.